Shown below are 23 T cell receptor beta chains from a single sample sequenced in a study of control samples from healthy donors and cancer patients. Only in-frame clones appear in the TCRdb table, and some are missing; sequencing was by immunoSEQ multiplex PCR. In the table there are 100,000 to 150,000 clones, 70% to 90% of which are singletons. Input material: blood. Source of these receptors: a man in his fifties in good health.

The gene calls are TRBV4-2 and TRBJ2-1; 12 bases map to TRBD2. V shed 0 bases, J shed 6 bases, and the junction held 6 bases outside the gene matches. Germline CDR1 is LGHNA and CDR2 is YNFKEQ. The CDR3 runs to 17 residues. DNA for the CDR3: TGTGCCAGCAGCCAAGATTCACTAGCGGGGGGACGCAATGAGCAGTTCTTC. Encoded protein: CASSQDSLAGGRNEQFF.

The V and J genes are TRBV25-1 and TRBJ2-7, with TRBD2 as a possible D gene (6 bases). This CDR3 spans 15 amino acids. Germline values: CDR1 MGHDK, CDR2 SYGVNS. V dropped 4 bases and J dropped 1 base, with 14 bases sitting between them. The DNA for the CDR3 is TGTGCCAGCAGTGGAGGACTAAGACGATCCTACGAGCAGTACTTC. This codes for CASSGGLRRSYEQYF.

This chain links TRBV28 with TRBJ1-1; 9 bases map to TRBD1. The CDR3 consists of 15 residues. CDR1 and CDR2 from the germline V gene are MDHEN and SYDVKM. V was pared by 2 bases and J by 2 bases, with 3 bases of the junction left unmatched. The CDR3 sequence: CASSLQGQGNTEAFF. As DNA, the CDR3 is TGTGCCAGCAGTTTACAGGGACAGGGCAACACTGAAGCTTTCTTT.

The chain is built from TRBV28 and TRBJ1-4; no definite D call. V gave up 6 bases and J gave up 4 bases, with 12 bases separating them. The CDR3 covers 14 residues. Germline values: CDR1 MDHEN, CDR2 SYDVKM. In nucleotides, the CDR3 is TGTGCCAGCAGGTCGGGGTCCCTTAATGAAAAACTGTTTTTT. It encodes CASRSGSLNEKLFF.

This clone came up once. The chain is built from TRBV20-1 and TRBJ2-7; either TRBD1 or TRBD2 may supply D (5 bases each). The CDR3 is 13 residues long. The germline gives CDR1 DFQATT, CDR2 SNEGSKA (reference sequence). V shed 3 bases and J shed 6 bases, with 15 bases lying between them. Here the CDR3 DNA reads TGCAGTGCTAGTGGTATGGGGGTACCCGAGCAGTACTTC. This encodes CSASGMGVPEQYF.

This clone was observed once. The chain uses TRBV6-5 and TRBJ1-5; D is ambiguous. This CDR3 has 14 residues. V lost 6 bases, J lost 1 base, and 10 bases lay in between. Germline CDR1 is MNHEY and CDR2 is SVGAGI. In DNA, the CDR3 is TGTGCCAGCAGCCTAGGAGAGAGCAATCAGCCCCAGCATTTT. It translates to CASSLGESNQPQHF.

This chain joins TRBV10-3 and TRBJ2-7, with TRBD2 matching 14 bases. The length of the CDR3 is 18 residues. The germline V gene encodes CDR1 ENHRY and CDR2 SYGVKD. With V trimmed by 6 bases and J by 2 bases, 12 bases remained unmatched. CDR3 loop: CAISPEGLAGAFTYEQYF. The DNA for the CDR3 is TGTGCCATCAGCCCAGAGGGACTAGCGGGGGCTTTTACCTACGAGCAGTACTTC.

The rearrangement joins TRBV5-1 to TRBJ1-4, with D possibly being TRBD1 (5 bases). Germline CDR1 reads SGHRS; CDR2 reads YFSETQ. V lost 3 bases, J lost 8 bases, and 17 bases lay in between. CDR3 length equals 15 residues. The CDR3 is CASSSKGPAGEKLFF. The CDR3 DNA follows: TGCGCCAGCAGCTCAAAAGGGCCCGCAGGGGAAAAACTGTTTTTT.

This clone showed up just once. This sequence joins TRBV6-5 and TRBJ2-3, with unresolved D. CDR1 MNHEY and CDR2 SVGAGI come from the germline V gene. The CDR3 runs to 12 residues. V dropped 10 bases and J dropped 0 bases, with 8 bases sitting between them. The CDR3 reads CATGSSTDTQYF. CDR3 DNA: TGTGCCACCGGATCAAGCACAGATACGCAGTATTTT.

J is TRBJ2-7 and V is TRBV18; 9 nucleotides match TRBD2. Germline V gene data show CDR1 as KGHSH and CDR2 as LQKENI. V dropped 2 bases and J dropped 0; count of bases not matched to a gene: 5. The CDR3 totals 16 residues. In DNA, the CDR3 is TGTGCCAGCTCACCAGGAGTGCGGGGGGGCTCCTACGAGCAGTACTTC. Its translation: CASSPGVRGGSYEQYF.

The CDR3 DNA follows: TGCAGTGCTAGTCCGGGGGGGCCCTTGGGCGAAAAACTGTTTTTT. Its protein product is CSASPGGPLGEKLFF. This sequence joins TRBV20-1 and TRBJ1-4, with D possibly TRBD1 on 6 matching bases. This CDR3 comprises 15 residues. Germline CDR1 DFQATT, CDR2 SNEGSKA (reference sequence). V lost 3 bases, J lost 8 bases, and 19 bases lay in between.

About this clone: This sample also contains other DNA sequences that code for the same CDR3. The chain combines TRBV2 with TRBJ2-7; D gene unclear. V dropped 5 bases and J dropped 4 bases, with 3 bases sitting between them. This CDR3 contains 10 residues. CDR1 SNHLY and CDR2 FYNNEI come from the germline V gene. CDR3 protein: CASSRYEQYF. The CDR3 region has the DNA TGTGCCAGCAGTAGGTACGAGCAGTACTTC. The entire variable domain, with the rest obtained from reference TRBV2 and TRBJ2-7, is as follows: EPEVTQTPSHQVTQMGQEVILRCVPISNHLYFYWYRQILGQKVEFLVSFYNNEISEKSEIFDDQFSVERPDGSNFTLKIRSTKLEDSAMYFCASSRYEQYFGPGTRLTVT.

The sample holds a few counts of this clone. The chain recombines TRBV5-6 with TRBJ2-7; the D gene could be TRBD1 or TRBD2 (5 bases each). V dropped 4 bases and J dropped 7 bases, with 15 bases sitting between them. The CDR3 runs 13 residues. CDR1 is SGHDT, CDR2 YYEEEE, per germline. In nucleotides, the CDR3 is TGTGCCAGCAGCGTGGGACCGTCAGGGGAGCAGTACTTC. Its protein is CASSVGPSGEQYF.

This chain uses TRBV27 with TRBJ1-6; possible D gene TRBD1, 6 bases. V dropped 2 bases and J dropped 9 bases, with 11 bases sitting between them. CDR3 length: 14 amino acids. In germline, CDR1 is MNHEY, CDR2 SMNVEV (reference sequence). CDR3: CASSLRDKFSPLHF. CDR3 nucleotides: TGTGCCAGCAGTTTACGGGACAAGTTTTCACCCCTCCACTTT.

The chain joins TRBV2 to TRBJ2-7; no reliable D call. There are 10 residues in the CDR3. V lost 8 bases to trimming and J lost 4 bases, with 6 bases between them. The germline V gene encodes CDR1 SNHLY and CDR2 FYNNEI. The CDR3 bases are TGTGCCAGCTCAGAGTACGAGCAGTACTTC. Translating it yields CASSEYEQYF.

The chain uses TRBV7-2 and TRBJ2-5, with a weak D call TRBD2 (7 bases). The CDR3 is 15 residues long. CDR1 and CDR2 from the germline V gene are SGHTA and FQGNSA. Trimming cost V 0 bases and J 5 bases, with 13 bases left between them. CDR3 sequence (DNA): TGTGCCAGCAGCTTAGCGGGGGGGCCGGGGGAGACCCAGTACTTC. This codes for CASSLAGGPGETQYF.

This clone occurred once. J is TRBJ2-3 and V is TRBV6-5; the D is unclear. The CDR3 is made up of 11 amino acids. CDR1 and CDR2 from the germline V gene are MNHEY and SVGAGI. With 2 bases removed from V and 6 bases from J, the gap between germline ends came to 3 bases. CDR3 in amino acids: CASSYRDTQYF. The DNA for the CDR3 is TGTGCCAGCAGTTACCGGGATACGCAGTATTTT.

This sequence joins TRBV7-7 and TRBJ1-6; TRBD1 matches at 8 bases. Germline loops: CDR1 SSHAT, CDR2 FNYEAQ (reference sequence). The length of the CDR3 is 20 residues. J gave up 0 bases and V 5 bases, and 15 bases lay outside the gene matches. The CDR3, as DNA: TGTGCCAGCAGCCCGACGGACAGGGACTATAGGAGCTCCTATAATTCACCCCTCCACTTT. Translated, it gives CASSPTDRDYRSSYNSPLHF.

The chain combines TRBV24-1 with TRBJ1-1; 7 bases agree with TRBD1. V shed 7 bases, J shed 0 bases, and the junction held 4 bases outside the gene matches. Per the germline V gene, CDR1 is KGHDR and CDR2 is SFDVKD. This CDR3 has 14 amino acids. The chain's CDR3 is CATRETGMNTEAFF. CDR3 DNA: TGTGCCACCAGGGAGACAGGGATGAACACTGAAGCTTTCTTT.

In this sample, this clone turned up a few times. The chain is built from TRBV28 and TRBJ2-2; 14 bases map to TRBD2. The CDR3 has 17 residues. Germline CDR1 is MDHEN and CDR2 is SYDVKM. The J segment lost 6 bases and the V segment lost 3 bases, leaving 6 bases of the junction unmatched. The CDR3 region is CASSLWRLAGGPGELFF. The DNA for the CDR3 is TGTGCCAGCAGTTTGTGGAGACTAGCGGGGGGGCCCGGGGAGCTGTTTTTT.

The chain employs TRBV10-3 and TRBJ2-7; D may be TRBD1 (5 bases). This CDR3 is 13 amino acids long. Trimming stripped 0 bases from V and 6 bases from J, with 9 bases between. Germline V gene sequence: CDR1 ENHRY, CDR2 SYGVKD. In DNA form, the CDR3 reads TGTGCCATCAGTGAGTCGGGGCAGGGCGAGCAGTACTTC. Translating gives CAISESGQGEQYF.

V usage is TRBV4-1 and J usage is TRBJ1-1, with D hard to call. Germline lookup yields CDR1 MGHRA and CDR2 YSYEKL. Trimming took off 0 bases at V and 4 bases at J, with 6 bases between the two ends. This CDR3 comprises 13 residues. In DNA form, the CDR3 reads TGCGCCAGCAGCCAAGAAGGGCCCACTGAAGCTTTCTTT. Translated: CASSQEGPTEAFF.

The chain couples TRBV3-1 (or the pseudogene TRBV3-2) to TRBJ2-7; D is ambiguous. The CDR3 extends over 12 amino acids. The germline V gene has CDR1 LGHDT and CDR2 YNNKEL (reference sequence). Trimming removed 2 bases at V and 0 bases at J, with 2 bases between. CDR3 DNA: TGTGCCAGCAGCCAATACTCCTACGAGCAGTACTTC. Amino acids: CASSQYSYEQYF.